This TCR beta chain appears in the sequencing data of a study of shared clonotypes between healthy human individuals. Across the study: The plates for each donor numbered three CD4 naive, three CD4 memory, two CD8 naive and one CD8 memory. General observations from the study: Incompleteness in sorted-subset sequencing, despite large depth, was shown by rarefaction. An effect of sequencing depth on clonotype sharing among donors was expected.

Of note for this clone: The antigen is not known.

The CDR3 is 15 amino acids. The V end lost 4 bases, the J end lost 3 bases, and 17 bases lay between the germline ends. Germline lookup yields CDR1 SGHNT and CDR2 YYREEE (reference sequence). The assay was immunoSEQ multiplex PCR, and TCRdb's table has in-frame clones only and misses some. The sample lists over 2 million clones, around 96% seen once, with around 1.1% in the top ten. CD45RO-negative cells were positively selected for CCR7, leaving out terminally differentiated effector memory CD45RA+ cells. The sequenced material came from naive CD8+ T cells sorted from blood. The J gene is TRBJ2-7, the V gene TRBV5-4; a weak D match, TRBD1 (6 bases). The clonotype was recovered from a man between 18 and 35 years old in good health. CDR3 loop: CASSGDRTASYEQYF. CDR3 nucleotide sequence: TGTGCCAGCAGCGGGGATCGGACAGCGAGCTACGAGCAGTACTTC.